The rows below give T cell receptor beta chains drawn from one sample of a study of CD4 T cells in relation to SARS-CoV-2 and coronaviruses. Repertoires were generated with immunoSEQ multiplex PCR, while TCRdb's copy carries only in-frame clones and drops some. The sample contains roughly 43,000 clones, roughly four fifths of which appear only once. Their specific antigens are unknown. The sequenced sample consisted of naive CD4+ T cells from PBMCs, cultured in vitro. Receptors originate from an adult with COVID-19. Each CDR3 is given with its conserved first and last residue. A D gene is named only where the DNA matches it firmly.

j_call: TRBJ1-5
d_call: .
v_call: TRBV28
cdr3_aa: CASSFKSLGQPQHF

j_call: TRBJ1-4
d_call: .
v_call: TRBV2
cdr3_aa: CASREEGKLFF

j_call: TRBJ1-4
d_call: .
v_call: TRBV28
cdr3_aa: CASSFGDEKLFF

j_call: TRBJ2-1
d_call: TRBD2
v_call: TRBV10-3
cdr3_aa: CAIGGLAGENLHEQFF

j_call: TRBJ2-1
d_call: TRBD2
v_call: TRBV5-1
cdr3_aa: CASSYISGSGHEQFF

j_call: TRBJ2-7
d_call: .
v_call: TRBV3-1/TRBV3-2
cdr3_aa: CASSDIGGTSEQYF

j_call: TRBJ1-2
d_call: .
v_call: TRBV19
cdr3_aa: CASSIPGPGLRGYTF

j_call: TRBJ2-1
d_call: TRBD2
v_call: TRBV7-6
cdr3_aa: CASSSAGTSVNEQFF

j_call: TRBJ1-4
d_call: .
v_call: TRBV19
cdr3_aa: CASSIREKLFF

j_call: TRBJ2-7
d_call: TRBD1
v_call: TRBV5-1
cdr3_aa: CASSSGQGTHEQYF

j_call: TRBJ1-1
d_call: .
v_call: TRBV28
cdr3_aa: CASTPAEREAFF

j_call: TRBJ1-6
d_call: TRBD1
v_call: TRBV5-6
cdr3_aa: CASSPGTGDNSPLHF

j_call: TRBJ2-7
d_call: .
v_call: TRBV30
cdr3_aa: CAWSRGLRDEQYF

j_call: TRBJ2-7
d_call: TRBD1
v_call: TRBV18
cdr3_aa: CASSTGQGYEQYF

j_call: TRBJ2-1
d_call: .
v_call: TRBV10-3
cdr3_aa: CAISGGTVSGNEQFF

j_call: TRBJ2-5
d_call: TRBD2
v_call: TRBV7-6
cdr3_aa: CASSLVGLAGRQETQYF

j_call: TRBJ1-5
d_call: TRBD1
v_call: TRBV4-2
cdr3_aa: CASSQTGTGGDNGQPQHF

j_call: TRBJ2-1
d_call: .
v_call: TRBV3-1/TRBV3-2
cdr3_aa: CASSSGADEQFF

j_call: TRBJ2-2
d_call: TRBD1
v_call: TRBV29-1
cdr3_aa: CSARLIGGPNTGELFF

j_call: TRBJ2-1
d_call: .
v_call: TRBV5-1
cdr3_aa: CASSARDNEQFF

j_call: TRBJ2-7
d_call: .
v_call: TRBV18
cdr3_aa: CASSPETRGEQYF

j_call: TRBJ2-5
d_call: .
v_call: TRBV9
cdr3_aa: CASSVGGRRETQYF

j_call: TRBJ2-7
d_call: .
v_call: TRBV6-6
cdr3_aa: CASSYGTREQYF